The TCR beta chain described here comes from a study of blood T cell repertoires in COVID-19. Background on the study: The United States, Italy and Spain were the sources of the acute and convalescent COVID-19 samples.

Methods used by the authors: Reference gene primer amplification yielded estimated nucleated cell counts. TCRdb's copy holds only in-frame clones and misses some; the assay was immunoSEQ multiplex PCR. Clone size and V and J calls were adopted from that table, with D and trimming inferred from the DNA. The table shows roughly 230,000 clones, with approximately 84% occurring only once. Recruits, aged about 18 to 89 years, lived in roughly 22 US areas. Before they entered the study, exposed participants had met a COVID-19 case within 2 weeks. V shed 5 bases and J 2 bases; nucleotides not matched to a gene: 5. Germline V gene sequence: CDR1 LGHDT, CDR2 YNNKEL (reference sequence). The CDR3 consists of 17 residues.

Material for sequencing was PBMCs or T cells enriched from blood (not recorded which). This TCR was sampled from a woman in her forties or fifties who had been exposed to COVID-19. The chain uses TRBV3-1 (or the pseudogene TRBV3-2) and TRBJ2-6, with 11 bases fitting TRBD1. CDR3: CASSSGQGAPGANVLTF. For the CDR3, the DNA is TGTGCCAGCAGCTCCGGACAGGGGGCGCCTGGGGCCAACGTCCTGACTTTC.